Below are 29 T cell receptor beta chains sequenced from a single sample in a study of T-cell memory formation after mild COVID-19. TCRdb reprocessed the 5' RACE reads with MiXCR, giving one entry per CDR3 protein. The sample yields 410,000 or so distinct CDR3 sequences, about 25% seen once. Sequencing input: PBMCs or a T cell subset sorted from them (not recorded which). These receptors came from an adult woman who had mild COVID-19 (a few samples of this study predate the infection). Cell type and time point are not known.

The chain couples TRBV10-3 to TRBJ1-2, with unresolved D. The CDR3 has 13 amino acids. Germline-derived CDR1 and CDR2 are ENHRY and SYGVKD. CDR3 DNA sequence: TGTGCTTCAGAGGCGGCAGCTAACTATGGCTACACCTTC. Translating gives CASEAAANYGYTF.

V and J are TRBV11-3 and TRBJ2-3, with 9 bases that match TRBD1. In germline, CDR1 is SGHNT, CDR2 YENEEA. The CDR3 runs to 16 residues. Trimming took 3 bases from V and 2 from J; bases not matched to a gene: 6. CDR3 nucleotide sequence: TGTGCCAGCAGCTTCGGGACAGGGATTTCCACAGATACGCAGTATTTT. This sequence encodes CASSFGTGISTDTQYF.

The chain joins TRBV6-1 to TRBJ2-6; D unresolved. The V end was cut by 1 base, the J end by 2 bases, with 6 bases between. Germline CDR1 is MNHNS and CDR2 is SASEGT. The CDR3 is made up of 15 amino acids. The CDR3 is CASSEVAAGANVLTF. CDR3 coding DNA: TGTGCCAGCAGTGAAGTGGCAGCTGGGGCCAACGTCCTGACTTTC.

This chain joins TRBV6-2 or TRBV6-3 and TRBJ1-1, with 7 bases identical to TRBD1. The V gene end was trimmed by 4 bases and the J gene end by 10 bases; junction bases not matched to a gene: 15. The CDR3 extends over 15 amino acids. The germline V gene encodes CDR1 MNHEY and CDR2 SVGEGT. The CDR3 is CASSSLGGGAVGAFF. The CDR3 bases are TGTGCCAGCAGTTCTTTGGGAGGGGGCGCGGTTGGAGCTTTCTTT.

V is TRBV29-1 and J is TRBJ2-5; tentative D call: TRBD1 (6 bases). With 6 bases removed from V and 4 bases from J, the gap between germline ends came to 12 bases. Germline loops: CDR1 SQVTM, CDR2 ANQGSEA. This CDR3 has 12 amino acids. For the CDR3, the DNA is TGCAGCGTCCGAGGGGGTAGAGAGACCCAGTACTTC. The encoded protein is CSVRGGRETQYF.

V and J are TRBV9 and TRBJ2-3, with TRBD1 identical over 8 bases. The CDR3 has 15 residues. V dropped 4 bases and J dropped 2; count of bases not matched to a gene: 6. CDR1 and CDR2 (germline): SGDLS, YYNGEE. The CDR3 spells CASSPRTGHTDTQYF. In DNA form, the CDR3 reads TGTGCCAGCAGCCCCAGGACAGGGCACACAGATACGCAGTATTTT.

This clonotype was found a few times. The chain carries TRBV4-2 and TRBJ2-1; 11 bases are shared with TRBD2. The germline V gene has CDR1 LGHNA and CDR2 YNFKEQ. The junction had 7 bases not matched to a gene; V was cut back by 0 bases and J by 12 bases. The CDR3 runs 15 residues. The CDR3 region has the DNA TGTGCCAGCAGCCAAGATATAGCGGGGGGGCTAGGGCAGTTCTTC. It yields the protein CASSQDIAGGLGQFF.

This clonotype has more than one count but fewer than ten. V and J are TRBV7-9 and TRBJ2-5; 10 bases are a match to TRBD2. J lost 2 bases, V lost 5 bases, and 2 bases had no gene match. This CDR3 has 14 residues. Looked up from germline, CDR1 is SEHNR and CDR2 is FQNEAQ (reference sequence). In nucleotides, the CDR3 is TGTGCCAGCAGCGTGGGACTAGCGCAAGAGACCCAGTACTTC. Protein sequence: CASSVGLAQETQYF. Full variable domain (rest looked up from reference TRBV7-9 and TRBJ2-5): DTGVSQNPRHKITKRGQNVTFRCDPISEHNRLYWYRQTLGQGPEFLTYFQNEAQLEKSRLLSDRFSAERPKGSFSTLEIQRTEQGDSAMYLCASSVGLAQETQYFGPGTRLLVL.

This clonotype was counted only a few times. The chain carries TRBV6-5 and TRBJ2-5, with D possibly being TRBD2 (6 bases). CDR1 and CDR2 (germline): MNHEY, SVGAGI. The length of the CDR3 is 14 residues. V shed 2 bases and J shed 5 bases, with 12 bases lying between them. For the CDR3, the DNA is TGTGCCAGCAGTTACAGAGCGGGCGTGGAGACCCAGTACTTC. Protein: CASSYRAGVETQYF.

This clonotype showed up just once. The V and J genes are TRBV6-5 and TRBJ2-3, with 11 bases aligning to TRBD2. This CDR3 region has 17 residues. J was trimmed by 0 bases and V by 6 bases; bases with no gene match: 8. Germline CDR1 and CDR2: MNHEY and SVGAGI. DNA for the CDR3: TGTGCCAGCAGAGAGGGACTAGCGGTCACTAGCACAGATACGCAGTATTTT. Translation gives CASREGLAVTSTDTQYF.

The sample holds a few counts of this clonotype. V and J are TRBV5-1 and TRBJ2-5; TRBD2 agrees at 7 bases. Trimming took 4 bases from V and 2 from J; bases not matched to a gene: 2. CDR1 is SGHRS and CDR2 is YFSETQ in the germline V gene. The CDR3 is 13 residues long. The CDR3 loop is CASSRGLQETQYF. The CDR3 region has the DNA TGCGCCAGCAGCCGGGGACTACAAGAGACCCAGTACTTC.

The chain employs TRBV20-1 and TRBJ2-1; 14 nucleotides agree with TRBD2. This CDR3 has 17 amino acids. V was pared by 3 bases and J by 3 bases, with 7 bases of the junction left unmatched. Germline V gene data show CDR1 as DFQATT and CDR2 as SNEGSKA (reference sequence). The CDR3 coding sequence is TGCAGTGCTAGGGCTCCGGGACTAGCGGGAGTCTACAATGAGCAGTTCTTC. This gives the protein CSARAPGLAGVYNEQFF.

This clonotype has more than one count but fewer than ten. This chain joins TRBV13 and TRBJ1-1; D is unresolved. Germline assignment: CDR1 PRHDT and CDR2 FYEKMQ (reference sequence). This CDR3 spans 13 amino acids. V shed 4 bases and J shed 5 bases, with 11 bases lying between them. The CDR3 region has the DNA TGTGCCAGCAGCTCCAAGCGGGGAACTGAAGCTTTCTTT. This gives the protein CASSSKRGTEAFF.

The rearrangement joins TRBV15 to TRBJ1-4; D is undetermined. Trimming removed 0 bases from V and 8 bases from J, with 10 bases in between. The CDR3 loop spans 14 amino acids. Germline values: CDR1 LNHNV, CDR2 YYDKDF (reference sequence). CDR3 loop: CATSRDRGWEKLFF. In nucleotides, the CDR3 is TGTGCCACCAGCAGAGATCGGGGTTGGGAAAAACTGTTTTTT.

This clonotype was observed a handful of times. The chain combines TRBV24-1 with TRBJ2-1, with D tentatively TRBD1 (6 bases). Germline V CDR1 and CDR2: KGHDR, SFDVKD. This CDR3 is 19 amino acids long. The V gene lost 6 bases and the J gene lost 1 base, with 24 bases spanning the gap. CDR3 DNA sequence: TGTGCCACCAGTTCCCCTCTGAAAAACAGGGTGGAGTCCTACAATGAGCAGTTCTTC. This sequence encodes CATSSPLKNRVESYNEQFF.

This clonotype was counted a few times. This chain connects TRBV6-5 to TRBJ1-1; the D is unclear. Trimming removed 11 bases from V and 4 bases from J, with 17 bases in between. This CDR3 region has 13 residues. Germline assignment: CDR1 MNHEY and CDR2 SVGAGI. DNA for the CDR3: TGTGCCGCTTCCAGCCCCCTCTCCACTGAAGCTTTCTTT. It translates to CAASSPLSTEAFF.

This clonotype was counted a few times. The chain carries TRBV11-1 and TRBJ2-5; D remains unclear. The ends were cut back, 5 bases at V and 7 bases at J, with 17 bases in the middle. The CDR3 is 14 amino acids. CDR1 is SGHAT, CDR2 FQDESV, per germline (reference sequence). The CDR3 reads CASSPGIRDGTQYF. For the CDR3, the DNA is TGTGCCAGCAGCCCCGGTATTCGCGATGGGACCCAGTACTTC.

Only a few counts were recorded for this clonotype. The chain is built from TRBV7-9 and TRBJ2-2; no reliable D call. CDR3 size: 12 residues. Germline values: CDR1 SEHNR, CDR2 FQNEAQ (reference sequence). With 5 bases removed from V and 6 bases from J, the gap between germline ends came to 7 bases. The CDR3 loop reads CASSQHPGELFF. The CDR3 coding sequence is TGTGCCAGCAGCCAACATCCCGGGGAGCTGTTTTTT.

V usage is TRBV4-2 and J usage is TRBJ2-5; D gene unclear. The CDR3 covers 16 residues. The V end lost 0 bases, the J end lost 1 base, and 12 bases lay between the germline ends. The V gene's germline CDR1 is LGHNA and CDR2 YNFKEQ. The CDR3 spells CASSQEGTSVQETQYF. In nucleotides, the CDR3 is TGTGCCAGCAGCCAAGAAGGTACAAGCGTCCAAGAGACCCAGTACTTC.

The rearrangement links TRBV7-3 to TRBJ2-1; possible D gene TRBD2, 6 bases. V lost 5 bases to trimming and J lost 9 bases, with 20 bases between them. Germline V gene data show CDR1 as SGHTA and CDR2 as FQGTGA. The CDR3 loop spans 15 amino acids. CDR3 sequence reads: CASSPKAGAMAEQFF. DNA of the CDR3: TGTGCCAGCAGCCCGAAAGCGGGTGCCATGGCTGAGCAGTTCTTC. Using reference TRBV7-3 and TRBJ2-1 for the parts outside the CDR3, the full variable domain is GAGVSQTPSNKVTEKGKYVELRCDPISGHTALYWYRQSLGQGPEFLIYFQGTGAADDSGLPNDRFFAVRPEGSVSTLKIQRTERGDSAVYLCASSPKAGAMAEQFFGPGTRLTVL.

This chain connects TRBV9 to TRBJ2-1, with 14 nucleotides matching TRBD2. The CDR3 length is 17 residues. The junction had 7 bases not matched to a gene; V was cut back by 3 bases and J by 5 bases. Germline-derived CDR1 and CDR2 are SGDLS and YYNGEE. CDR3 DNA: TGTGCCAGCAGCGCTAGACTAGCGGGGGGGTGGAACAATGAGCAGTTCTTC. Its translation is CASSARLAGGWNNEQFF. The whole variable domain, remainder taken from reference TRBV9 and TRBJ2-1, is DSGVTQTPKHLITATGQRVTLRCSPRSGDLSVYWYQQSLDQGLQFLIQYYNGEERAKGNILERFSAQQFPDLHSELNLSSLELGDSALYFCASSARLAGGWNNEQFFGPGTRLTVL.

The chain is built from TRBV9 and TRBJ2-7, with 10 positions matching TRBD2. This CDR3 contains 15 residues. Germline V gene sequence: CDR1 SGDLS, CDR2 YYNGEE. V lost 0 bases, J lost 3 bases, and 3 bases stayed unmatched. This CDR3 is CASSVELAGIYEQYF. DNA for the CDR3: TGTGCCAGCAGCGTAGAACTAGCGGGGATCTACGAGCAGTACTTC.

The chain has TRBV20-1 and TRBJ1-3; D unresolved. CDR1 is DFQATT and CDR2 is SNEGSKA in the germline V gene (reference sequence). V shed 0 bases and J shed 0 bases, with 9 bases lying between them. This CDR3 is 15 amino acids long. CDR3 nucleotide sequence: TGCAGTGCTAGAGATTGGCAGACCTCTGGAAACACCATATATTTT. The encoded protein is CSARDWQTSGNTIYF.

The rearrangement uses TRBV7-9 and TRBJ1-4, with D perhaps matching TRBD1 (6 bases). This CDR3 has 17 residues. V lost 6 bases and J 4 bases, leaving 21 bases between the germline ends. Germline assignment: CDR1 SEHNR and CDR2 FQNEAQ (reference sequence). CDR3 loop: CASSSERQQGFNEKLFF. The CDR3 nucleotides are TGTGCCAGCAGTTCCGAGAGACAACAGGGTTTTAATGAAAAACTGTTTTTT.

This clonotype was seen only a few times. The J gene is TRBJ1-2, the V gene TRBV30, with 8 bases lining up with TRBD1. Germline CDR1 and CDR2: GTSNPN and SVGIG (reference sequence). V was clipped by 5 bases and J by 7 bases; unmatched bases: 9. This CDR3 region has 13 residues. CDR3 sequence (DNA): TGTGCCTGGGGGGCAGGGGGCCTCCCTGGCTACACCTTC. It specifies CAWGAGGLPGYTF.

The V call is TRBV7-6, the J call TRBJ2-3; D not resolved. Germline-derived CDR1 and CDR2 are SGHVS and FNYEAQ. Trimming stripped 6 bases from V and 0 bases from J, with 7 bases between. The CDR3 has 13 amino acids. The CDR3: CASRLQSTDTQYF. Written as DNA, the CDR3 is TGTGCCAGCAGATTACAGAGCACAGATACGCAGTATTTT.

This clonotype has only a few counts. The chain combines TRBV5-1 with TRBJ1-1, with 7 bases aligning to TRBD1. Germline loops: CDR1 SGHRS, CDR2 YFSETQ. J was trimmed by 1 base and V by 2 bases; bases with no gene match: 11. The CDR3 spans 17 residues. Written as DNA, the CDR3 is TGCGCCAGCAGCTTCCTGAACAGGGGAGTACGGAACACTGAAGCTTTCTTT. Its protein product is CASSFLNRGVRNTEAFF.

This chain uses TRBV30 with TRBJ2-2; the match to TRBD1 covers 9 bases. The CDR3 has 13 residues. With V trimmed by 3 bases and J by 8 bases, 4 bases remained unmatched. Germline assignment: CDR1 GTSNPN and CDR2 SVGIG (reference sequence). CDR3: CAWRGDRVGELFF. The CDR3 DNA reads TGTGCCTGGAGGGGGGACAGGGTTGGGGAGCTGTTTTTT.

V usage is TRBV7-3 and J usage is TRBJ2-3, with TRBD2 matching over 11 bases. The CDR3 is made up of 15 amino acids. Germline values: CDR1 SGHTA, CDR2 FQGTGA. V shed 5 bases and J 2 bases; nucleotides not matched to a gene: 3. This CDR3 is CASSVTSGTTDTQYF. CDR3 DNA sequence: TGTGCCAGCAGCGTGACTAGCGGGACCACAGATACGCAGTATTTT.